These 17 T cell receptor beta chains came from one sample sequenced in a study of CD8+CD57+ T cells in acquired aplastic anemia. CD8+CD57+ cell expansion, shown by flow cytometry, had occurred in the patients selected for sequencing. Profiling that covered TCR beta VDJ and CDR3 relied on genomic DNA as its template. One entry per CDR3 protein results from TCRdb running MiXCR on the reads. Counted here are approximately 160,000 distinct CDR3 sequences, less than 60% occurring once; the ten biggest clones make up 3.2%. Specimen: sorted CD4+, CD8+, or CD8+CD57+ T cells (not recorded which) from PBMCs. These receptors all stem from a human donor with aplastic anemia.

This clonotype was recorded once. The chain couples TRBV7-9 to TRBJ1-5; no firm D call. Germline-derived CDR1 and CDR2 are SEHNR and FQNEAQ (reference sequence). V was trimmed by 8 bases and J by 9 bases, leaving 23 bases between them. The CDR3 runs 15 residues. The CDR3, as DNA: TGTGCCAGCCAGGAGGGAGAGGCGGAAACGCGGCCCCAGCATTTT. Translation gives CASQEGEAETRPQHF.

This clonotype was detected many times. The V gene is TRBV12-3 or TRBV12-4, the J gene TRBJ1-1; D ambiguous. V was clipped by 3 bases and J by 3 bases, with 5 bases between them. There are 12 residues in the CDR3. The CDR3 DNA is TGTGCCAGCAGTTTTACGTACACTGAAGCTTTCTTT. This codes for CASSFTYTEAFF.

This clonotype was counted many times. The chain recombines TRBV11-3 with TRBJ1-6; 8 bases fit TRBD1. Germline trimming cut 5 bases from V and 9 bases from J; bases unmatched to any gene: 9. Germline V gene data show CDR1 as SGHNT and CDR2 as YENEEA. This CDR3 is built from 15 residues. The DNA for the CDR3 is TGTGCCAGCAGCCCCGGGACAGGTTTTGGTTCACCCCTCCACTTT. As protein: CASSPGTGFGSPLHF. Together with reference TRBV11-3 and TRBJ1-6, the CDR3 gives the full variable domain: EAGVVQSPRYKIIEKKQPVAFWCNPISGHNTLYWYLQNLGQGPELLIRYENEEAVDDSQLPKDRFSAERLKGVDSTLKIQPAELGDSAVYLCASSPGTGFGSPLHFGNGTRLTVT.

This clonotype has only a few counts. A much larger clone sits a single nucleotide away, making a read error possible. The chain recombines TRBV9 with TRBJ1-2; D remains unclear. This CDR3 is built from 16 residues. The germline V gene has CDR1 SGDLS and CDR2 YYNGEE. The CDR3 here is CANSVSGTGIQGGYTF. The CDR3 coding sequence is TGTGCCAACAGCGTCTCTGGAACGGGGATCCAAGGAGGCTACACCTTC.

The chain carries TRBV15 and TRBJ1-2; no firm D call. This CDR3 has 12 amino acids. V was clipped by 0 bases and J by 11 bases, with 10 bases between them. Germline V gene data show CDR1 as LNHNV and CDR2 as YYDKDF (reference sequence). CDR3 amino acids: CATSRDRLGYTF. The CDR3 bases are TGTGCCACCAGCAGAGACAGGCTCGGGTACACCTTC.

The chain recombines TRBV25-1 with TRBJ2-2; D remains ambiguous. Germline values: CDR1 MGHDK, CDR2 SYGVNS. V gave up 5 bases and J gave up 5 bases, with 0 bases separating them. The CDR3 sequence is 10 residues long. The CDR3 coding sequence is TGTGCCAGCAGTACCGGGGAGCTGTTTTTT. This codes for CASSTGELFF.

This clonotype was counted between two and nine times. The rearrangement links TRBV5-1 to TRBJ1-3; D is uncertain. The V end was cut by 4 bases, the J end by 0 bases, with 11 bases between. From germline, CDR1 is SGHRS and CDR2 YFSETQ. The CDR3 runs 15 residues. The DNA of the CDR3 is TGCGCCAGCAGCGACACTGAACGCTCTGGAAACACCATATATTTT. Protein sequence: CASSDTERSGNTIYF.

There are many counts of this clonotype. The V gene is TRBV6-1, the J gene TRBJ1-6; D unclear. The CDR3 is 12 amino acids. Trimming shortened V by 8 bases and J by 7 bases, and 9 bases separated the two germline ends. Germline V gene sequence: CDR1 MNHNS, CDR2 SASEGT. The CDR3 loop is CASATGNSPLHF. For the CDR3, the DNA is TGTGCCAGCGCCACGGGGAATTCACCCCTCCACTTT.

Only one count was recorded for this clonotype. The V gene is TRBV6-2 or TRBV6-3, the J gene TRBJ2-1; D remains ambiguous. V gave up 4 bases and J gave up 0 bases, with 13 bases separating them. The germline gives CDR1 MNHEY, CDR2 SVGEGT. The length of the CDR3 is 16 residues. Here the CDR3 reads CASSSRTPSSYNEQFF. The CDR3 nucleotides are TGTGCCAGCAGTTCCCGGACGCCTAGCTCCTACAATGAGCAGTTCTTC.

The chain combines TRBV4-2 with TRBJ1-1; D unresolved. CDR1 is LGHNA and CDR2 is YNFKEQ in the germline V gene. The CDR3 is made up of 13 amino acids. V shed 1 base and J shed 4 bases, with 7 bases lying between them. CDR3 sequence reads: CASSQAGITEAFF. The CDR3 DNA reads as TGTGCCAGCAGCCAAGCGGGGATCACTGAAGCTTTCTTT.

The table lists this clonotype with many counts. The chain uses TRBV13 and TRBJ2-3; D gene uncertain. Trimming removed 2 bases at V and 0 bases at J, with 3 bases between. The CDR3 runs to 13 residues. Germline assignment: CDR1 PRHDT and CDR2 FYEKMQ (reference sequence). The CDR3 region has the DNA TGTGCCAGCAGCTTATTGAGCACAGATACGCAGTATTTT. This codes for CASSLLSTDTQYF.

This clonotype was counted at least ten times. This chain links TRBV7-9 with TRBJ2-1; the D call may be TRBD1 or TRBD2 (6 bases each). With 5 bases removed from V and 5 bases from J, the gap between germline ends came to 19 bases. The CDR3 totals 16 residues. CDR1 SEHNR and CDR2 FQNEAQ come from the germline V gene (reference sequence). CDR3 sequence (DNA): TGTGCCAGCAGCCGAGGCTGGGGGGCGGAACACAATGAGCAGTTCTTC. Encoded protein: CASSRGWGAEHNEQFF.

This clonotype was recorded only once. The chain couples TRBV7-3 to TRBJ2-3, with D tentatively TRBD2 (6 bases). Germline CDR1 is SGHTA and CDR2 is FQGTGA. Trimming pared 5 bases from V and 12 bases from J, leaving 18 bases between. The CDR3 spans 13 residues. The CDR3 loop reads CASSVHGEGTQYF. The CDR3, as DNA: TGTGCCAGCAGCGTCCATGGTGAGGGGACTCAGTATTTT.

The V and J genes are TRBV29-1 and TRBJ2-5; no clear D. The V gene lost 2 bases and the J gene lost 11 bases, with 9 bases spanning the gap. In germline, CDR1 is SQVTM, CDR2 ANQGSEA. The CDR3 is 10 residues long. The CDR3 DNA is TGCAGCGTTGAATTGGCACCTCAGTACTTC. This translates into CSVELAPQYF.

V usage is TRBV30 and J usage is TRBJ1-3, with a weak D call TRBD1 (6 bases). CDR3 length: 14 amino acids. The germline gives CDR1 GTSNPN, CDR2 SVGIG (reference sequence). V was cut by 3 bases and J by 4 bases, with 13 bases left in between. The CDR3 region is CAWSDTGQGNTIYF. CDR3 bases: TGTGCCTGGAGCGACACCGGACAGGGAAACACCATATATTTT.

This clonotype was picked up a small number of times. This chain links TRBV24-1 with TRBJ2-1; 9 nucleotides align to TRBD2. Losses at the gene ends were 3 bases for V and 5 bases for J; bases not matched to a gene: 4. This CDR3 has 15 residues. Germline CDR1 is KGHDR and CDR2 is SFDVKD. In DNA form, the CDR3 reads TGTGCCACCAGTGATGGCGGGGGGGCGGACAATGAGCAGTTCTTC. Translated, it gives CATSDGGGADNEQFF.

This clonotype was seen ten or more times. The chain carries TRBV6-2 or TRBV6-3 and TRBJ1-5; D unresolved. Per germline, CDR1 MNHEY and CDR2 SVGEGT. V lost 6 bases and J 6 bases, leaving 9 bases between the germline ends. The CDR3 runs 12 residues. Here the CDR3 reads CASRKAGQPQHF. DNA of the CDR3: TGTGCCAGCAGAAAAGCGGGTCAGCCCCAGCATTTT.